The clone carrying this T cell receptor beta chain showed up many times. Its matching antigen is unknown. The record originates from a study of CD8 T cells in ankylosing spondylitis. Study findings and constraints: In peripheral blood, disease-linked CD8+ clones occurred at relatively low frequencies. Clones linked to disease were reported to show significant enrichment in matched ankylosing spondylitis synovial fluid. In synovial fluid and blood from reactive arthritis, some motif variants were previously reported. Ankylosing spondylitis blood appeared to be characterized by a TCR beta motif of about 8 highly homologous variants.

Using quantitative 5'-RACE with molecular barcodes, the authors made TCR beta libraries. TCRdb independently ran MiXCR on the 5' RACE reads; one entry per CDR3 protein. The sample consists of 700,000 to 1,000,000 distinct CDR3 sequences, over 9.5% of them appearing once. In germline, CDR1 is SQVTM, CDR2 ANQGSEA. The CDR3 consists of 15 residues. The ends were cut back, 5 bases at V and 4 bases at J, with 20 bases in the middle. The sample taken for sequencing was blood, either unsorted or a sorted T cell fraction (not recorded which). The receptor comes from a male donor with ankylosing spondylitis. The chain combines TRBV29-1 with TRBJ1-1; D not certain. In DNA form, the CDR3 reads TGCAGCGTTAACTTCCGGGCTCTAGCGGGCACTGAAGCTTTCTTT. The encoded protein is CSVNFRALAGTEAFF.